The rows below give T cell receptor beta chains drawn from one sample of a study of OX40 agonist ivuxolimab in advanced cancers. Sequencing used immunoSEQ multiplex PCR; TCRdb keeps in-frame clones, though not all of them. The table lists about 38,000 clones, 65% to 80% of them singletons. The sequencing here drew on CD4+ or CD8+ T cells sorted from blood, taken in a trial of the OX40 agonist ivuxolimab. These receptor sequences come from an adult with an advanced solid tumor such as melanoma, head and neck, liver or kidney cancer. Each CDR3 is given with its conserved first and last residue. Fields, in order: V gene, D gene, J gene, clone size, CDR3 protein, CDR3 DNA. A D gene is named only where the DNA matches it firmly. Not all rows give a size; the values are once, few, many and, for expanded clones, a class.

v_gene: TRBV5-1
d_gene: -
j_gene: TRBJ1-1
abundance: -
CDR3aa: CASSGTAGFGTEAFF
CDR3nt: TGCGCCAGCAGCGGGACCGCAGGGTTTGGCACTGAAGCTTTCTTT

v_gene: TRBV6-5
d_gene: -
j_gene: TRBJ1-4
abundance: -
CDR3aa: CASSYSTRTTNEKLFF
CDR3nt: TGTGCCAGCAGTTACTCGACAAGAACAACTAATGAAAAACTGTTTTTT

v_gene: TRBV7-9
d_gene: TRBD2
j_gene: TRBJ2-1
abundance: -
CDR3aa: CASSLRSGTSGRGNEQFF
CDR3nt: TGTGCCAGCAGCTTACGATCCGGGACTAGCGGGAGAGGCAATGAGCAGTTCTTC

v_gene: TRBV5-6
d_gene: TRBD1
j_gene: TRBJ2-7
abundance: -
CDR3aa: CASSLSGTVLGQYF
CDR3nt: TGTGCCAGCAGCTTATCCGGGACAGTGCTGGGGCAGTACTTC

v_gene: TRBV6-6
d_gene: TRBD1
j_gene: TRBJ1-1
abundance: -
CDR3aa: CASRPTGTLMNTEAFF
CDR3nt: TGTGCCAGCAGGCCGACAGGGACGCTCATGAACACTGAAGCTTTCTTT

v_gene: TRBV5-1
d_gene: TRBD1
j_gene: TRBJ2-7
abundance: -
CDR3aa: CASSPWTGISYEQYF
CDR3nt: TGCGCCAGCAGCCCCTGGACAGGGATTTCCTACGAGCAGTACTTC

v_gene: TRBV27
d_gene: -
j_gene: TRBJ2-7
abundance: -
CDR3aa: CASSLRSTTYEQYF
CDR3nt: TGTGCCAGCAGTTTACGGAGTACCACCTACGAGCAGTACTTC

v_gene: TRBV5-1
d_gene: -
j_gene: TRBJ2-5
abundance: -
CDR3aa: CASSLEGGNAGETQYF
CDR3nt: TGCGCCAGCAGCTTGGAAGGGGGTAACGCGGGAGAGACCCAGTACTTC

v_gene: TRBV7-6
d_gene: -
j_gene: TRBJ2-7
abundance: -
CDR3aa: CASSPRGSYEQYF
CDR3nt: TGTGCCAGCAGCCCTAGGGGCTCCTACGAGCAGTACTTC

v_gene: TRBV19
d_gene: -
j_gene: TRBJ1-5
abundance: once
CDR3aa: CASRGEGRQPQHF
CDR3nt: TGTGCCAGTAGAGGAGAGGGAAGGCAGCCCCAGCATTTT

v_gene: TRBV9
d_gene: TRBD2
j_gene: TRBJ2-7
abundance: -
CDR3aa: CASSPRSSGSAYEQYF
CDR3nt: TGTGCCAGCAGCCCCCGGTCTAGCGGGAGTGCCTACGAGCAGTACTTC

v_gene: TRBV5-4
d_gene: TRBD1
j_gene: TRBJ2-1
abundance: -
CDR3aa: CASSLADRGSFGEQFF
CDR3nt: TGTGCCAGCAGCTTGGCGGACAGGGGATCCTTCGGTGAGCAGTTCTTC

v_gene: TRBV5-8
d_gene: -
j_gene: TRBJ1-5
abundance: -
CDR3aa: CASSAVQGLSNQPQHF
CDR3nt: TGTGCCAGCAGCGCAGTACAGGGTTTGAGCAATCAGCCCCAGCATTTT

v_gene: TRBV6-5
d_gene: -
j_gene: TRBJ2-1
abundance: -
CDR3aa: CASSYWNEQFF
CDR3nt: TGTGCCAGCAGTTATTGGAATGAGCAGTTCTTC

v_gene: TRBV5-4
d_gene: -
j_gene: TRBJ1-1
abundance: few
CDR3aa: CASSLKGTNTEAFF
CDR3nt: TGTGCCAGCAGCTTGAAGGGGACGAACACTGAAGCTTTCTTT

v_gene: TRBV19
d_gene: -
j_gene: TRBJ1-1
abundance: few
CDR3aa: CASSMGWEAFF
CDR3nt: TGTGCCAGTAGTATGGGCTGGGAAGCTTTCTTT

v_gene: TRBV28
d_gene: -
j_gene: TRBJ1-1
abundance: -
CDR3aa: CASSLAGPMNTEAFF
CDR3nt: TGTGCCAGCAGTTTAGCAGGGCCGATGAACACTGAAGCTTTCTTT

v_gene: TRBV5-6
d_gene: TRBD1
j_gene: TRBJ1-4
abundance: once
CDR3aa: CASSWTGGVGEKLFF
CDR3nt: TGTGCCAGCAGCTGGACAGGGGGCGTTGGAGAAAAACTGTTTTTT

v_gene: TRBV7-8
d_gene: TRBD1
j_gene: TRBJ1-1
abundance: -
CDR3aa: CASTKRPPQGGLDTEAFF
CDR3nt: TGTGCCAGCACCAAAAGACCCCCACAGGGGGGGTTGGACACTGAAGCTTTCTTT

v_gene: TRBV4-1
d_gene: -
j_gene: TRBJ2-3
abundance: -
CDR3aa: CASSQGPQTGPDTQYF
CDR3nt: TGCGCCAGCAGCCAAGGCCCTCAGACGGGCCCAGATACGCAGTATTTT

v_gene: TRBV29-1
d_gene: TRBD1
j_gene: TRBJ1-2
abundance: once
CDR3aa: CSVARQGYYGYTF
CDR3nt: TGCAGCGTGGCCCGACAGGGGTACTATGGCTACACCTTC

v_gene: TRBV2
d_gene: -
j_gene: TRBJ2-5
abundance: -
CDR3aa: CASSLGLQETQYF
CDR3nt: TGTGCCAGCTCCTTAGGGCTTCAAGAGACCCAGTACTTC

v_gene: TRBV5-1
d_gene: -
j_gene: TRBJ2-3
abundance: -
CDR3aa: CASTRGTHGTDTQYF
CDR3nt: TGCGCCAGCACCCGGGGGACGCATGGGACCGATACGCAGTATTTT

v_gene: TRBV28
d_gene: -
j_gene: TRBJ2-7
abundance: -
CDR3aa: CASTKAASSYEQYF
CDR3nt: TGTGCCAGCACCAAGGCGGCTAGCAGCTACGAGCAGTACTTC

v_gene: TRBV7-2
d_gene: -
j_gene: TRBJ2-2
abundance: -
CDR3aa: CASSLAGYGGELFF
CDR3nt: TGTGCCAGCAGCTTAGCAGGGTATGGCGGGGAGCTGTTTTTT

v_gene: TRBV18
d_gene: -
j_gene: TRBJ2-7
abundance: -
CDR3aa: CASSPPNSYEQYF
CDR3nt: TGTGCCAGCTCACCACCGAACTCCTACGAGCAGTACTTC

v_gene: TRBV5-4
d_gene: -
j_gene: TRBJ2-1
abundance: -
CDR3aa: CASSLAGVPYNEQFF
CDR3nt: TGTGCCAGCAGCTTAGCGGGTGTCCCTTACAATGAGCAGTTCTTC

v_gene: TRBV19
d_gene: -
j_gene: TRBJ2-5
abundance: -
CDR3aa: CASRGGGPGETQYF
CDR3nt: TGTGCCAGTAGAGGGGGAGGCCCCGGTGAGACCCAGTACTTC

v_gene: TRBV7-3
d_gene: -
j_gene: TRBJ2-5
abundance: once
CDR3aa: CASSRGQQETQYF
CDR3nt: TGTGCCAGCAGCCGGGGACAACAAGAGACCCAGTACTTC

v_gene: TRBV9
d_gene: TRBD2
j_gene: TRBJ2-3
abundance: -
CDR3aa: CASSRQAGAPADTQYF
CDR3nt: TGTGCCAGCAGCCGTCAAGCGGGAGCCCCGGCAGATACGCAGTATTTT

v_gene: TRBV19
d_gene: -
j_gene: TRBJ1-5
abundance: -
CDR3aa: CASSSVGGNQPQHF
CDR3nt: TGTGCCAGTAGCTCGGTGGGGGGCAATCAGCCCCAGCATTTT

v_gene: TRBV4-1
d_gene: -
j_gene: TRBJ2-7
abundance: -
CDR3aa: CASSQEALSSYEQYF
CDR3nt: TGCGCCAGCAGCCAAGAAGCACTTTCCTCCTACGAGCAGTACTTC

v_gene: TRBV2
d_gene: -
j_gene: TRBJ2-5
abundance: once
CDR3aa: CASSGNKRETQYF
CDR3nt: TGTGCCAGCAGTGGAAATAAGAGGGAGACCCAGTACTTC

v_gene: TRBV18
d_gene: TRBD1
j_gene: TRBJ1-1
abundance: -
CDR3aa: CASSPSRGDNTEAFF
CDR3nt: TGTGCCAGCTCACCATCCAGGGGGGATAACACTGAAGCTTTCTTT

v_gene: TRBV6-5
d_gene: -
j_gene: TRBJ2-3
abundance: -
CDR3aa: CASRGPISTDTQYF
CDR3nt: TGTGCCAGCAGGGGCCCGATTAGCACAGATACGCAGTATTTT

v_gene: TRBV6-1
d_gene: -
j_gene: TRBJ1-2
abundance: -
CDR3aa: CASSESSYGYTF
CDR3nt: TGTGCCAGCAGTGAGTCCAGCTATGGCTACACCTTC

v_gene: TRBV9
d_gene: -
j_gene: TRBJ2-1
abundance: -
CDR3aa: CASSVDGGIPYNEQFF
CDR3nt: TGTGCCAGCAGCGTAGACGGCGGGATACCCTACAATGAGCAGTTCTTC

v_gene: TRBV25-1
d_gene: TRBD2
j_gene: TRBJ2-5
abundance: -
CDR3aa: CASTQGASGRAETQYF
CDR3nt: TGTGCCAGCACCCAAGGGGCTAGCGGGAGGGCGGAGACCCAGTACTTC

v_gene: TRBV28
d_gene: -
j_gene: TRBJ1-3
abundance: -
CDR3aa: CASSRRGSSGNTIYF
CDR3nt: TGTGCCAGCAGCCGCAGGGGAAGCTCTGGAAACACCATATATTTT

v_gene: TRBV7-3
d_gene: -
j_gene: TRBJ2-7
abundance: -
CDR3aa: CASSLAGAQEQYF
CDR3nt: TGTGCCAGCAGCTTGGCCGGGGCTCAGGAGCAGTACTTC

v_gene: TRBV5-4
d_gene: TRBD1
j_gene: TRBJ2-1
abundance: -
CDR3aa: CASNQGESSYNEQFF
CDR3nt: TGTGCCAGCAACCAGGGGGAGAGCTCCTACAATGAGCAGTTCTTC

v_gene: TRBV5-1
d_gene: -
j_gene: TRBJ1-2
abundance: -
CDR3aa: CASSPGAYGYTF
CDR3nt: TGCGCCAGCAGCCCAGGGGCCTATGGCTACACCTTC

v_gene: TRBV4-2
d_gene: -
j_gene: TRBJ2-7
abundance: -
CDR3aa: CASSQGGGSTYEQYF
CDR3nt: TGTGCCAGCAGCCAAGGAGGAGGGTCCACCTACGAGCAGTACTTC

v_gene: TRBV19
d_gene: -
j_gene: TRBJ2-2
abundance: -
CDR3aa: CASSNQGLLGGELFF
CDR3nt: TGTGCCAGTAGTAACCAGGGCTTATTGGGCGGGGAGCTGTTTTTT

v_gene: TRBV19
d_gene: TRBD1
j_gene: TRBJ2-7
abundance: -
CDR3aa: CASSIYYGQGADEQYF
CDR3nt: TGTGCCAGTAGTATTTATTACGGACAGGGGGCAGACGAGCAGTACTTC

v_gene: TRBV19
d_gene: -
j_gene: TRBJ2-7
abundance: -
CDR3aa: CASSIVFQGSYEQYF
CDR3nt: TGTGCCAGTAGTATAGTATTCCAGGGGAGCTACGAGCAGTACTTC

v_gene: TRBV18
d_gene: TRBD2
j_gene: TRBJ2-7
abundance: -
CDR3aa: CASSPGLAGYYEQYF
CDR3nt: TGTGCCAGCTCACCCGGGCTAGCGGGTTACTACGAGCAGTACTTC

v_gene: TRBV18
d_gene: TRBD2
j_gene: TRBJ2-5
abundance: few
CDR3aa: CASSPPGGYQETQYF
CDR3nt: TGTGCCAGCTCGCCACCGGGGGGGTACCAAGAGACCCAGTACTTC

v_gene: TRBV10-3
d_gene: -
j_gene: TRBJ2-2
abundance: once
CDR3aa: CAISEQLANTGELFF
CDR3nt: TGTGCCATCAGTGAGCAGCTGGCAAACACCGGGGAGCTGTTTTTT

v_gene: TRBV14
d_gene: TRBD2
j_gene: TRBJ2-1
abundance: -
CDR3aa: CASSQAPGREGLWNEQFF
CDR3nt: TGTGCCAGCAGCCAGGCCCCAGGGCGGGAGGGCCTTTGGAATGAGCAGTTCTTC

v_gene: TRBV18
d_gene: TRBD1
j_gene: TRBJ1-5
abundance: -
CDR3aa: CASSPAGAGGNNQPQHF
CDR3nt: TGTGCCAGCTCACCCGCTGGCGCAGGGGGAAACAATCAGCCCCAGCATTTT

v_gene: TRBV7-3
d_gene: -
j_gene: TRBJ2-3
abundance: -
CDR3aa: CASSLSRGNQGTDTQYF
CDR3nt: TGTGCCAGCAGCCTTAGCCGGGGAAATCAGGGCACAGATACGCAGTATTTT

v_gene: TRBV6-5
d_gene: -
j_gene: TRBJ2-1
abundance: -
CDR3aa: CASSVATGINEQFF
CDR3nt: TGTGCCAGCAGCGTGGCGACAGGCATCAATGAGCAGTTCTTC

v_gene: TRBV6-6
d_gene: -
j_gene: TRBJ1-6
abundance: -
CDR3aa: CASNDNRAGGNSPLHF
CDR3nt: TGTGCCAGCAATGATAACAGGGCCGGAGGAAATTCACCCCTCCACTTT

v_gene: TRBV4-1
d_gene: TRBD1
j_gene: TRBJ1-2
abundance: -
CDR3aa: CASSQDLPGGGYTF
CDR3nt: TGCGCCAGCAGCCAAGATCTTCCAGGGGGTGGCTACACCTTC

v_gene: TRBV5-4
d_gene: -
j_gene: TRBJ1-5
abundance: -
CDR3aa: CASSFHGNQPQHF
CDR3nt: TGTGCCAGCAGCTTCCACGGCAATCAGCCCCAGCATTTT

v_gene: TRBV6-6
d_gene: -
j_gene: TRBJ2-7
abundance: -
CDR3aa: CASSPALSTVTNEQYF
CDR3nt: TGTGCCAGCAGCCCAGCCTTATCTACAGTTACCAACGAGCAGTACTTC